What follows describes a single T cell receptor beta chain. Germline CDR1 is SGHNT and CDR2 is YYREEE (reference sequence). Trimming cost V 4 bases and J 0 bases, with 5 bases left between them. This CDR3 region has 13 residues. This entry comes from a study of control samples from healthy donors and cancer patients. Generated by immunoSEQ multiplex PCR, the TCRdb table keeps only in-frame clones and is missing some. The sample carries around 170,000 clones, 80% to 90% recorded once. The sample was blood. V usage is TRBV5-4 and J usage is TRBJ2-1; D gene ambiguous. The TCR comes from a woman in her 30s in good health. CDR3 DNA sequence: TGTGCCAGCAGCCTTAGCTCCTACAATGAGCAGTTCTTC. Its translation: CASSLSSYNEQFF. Supplemented by reference TRBV5-4 and TRBJ2-1, the full variable domain reads ETGVTQSPTHLIKTRGQQVTLRCSSQSGHNTVSWYQQALGQGPQFIFQYYREEENGRGNFPPRFSGLQFPNYSSELNVNALELDDSALYLCASSLSSYNEQFFGPGTRLTVL.